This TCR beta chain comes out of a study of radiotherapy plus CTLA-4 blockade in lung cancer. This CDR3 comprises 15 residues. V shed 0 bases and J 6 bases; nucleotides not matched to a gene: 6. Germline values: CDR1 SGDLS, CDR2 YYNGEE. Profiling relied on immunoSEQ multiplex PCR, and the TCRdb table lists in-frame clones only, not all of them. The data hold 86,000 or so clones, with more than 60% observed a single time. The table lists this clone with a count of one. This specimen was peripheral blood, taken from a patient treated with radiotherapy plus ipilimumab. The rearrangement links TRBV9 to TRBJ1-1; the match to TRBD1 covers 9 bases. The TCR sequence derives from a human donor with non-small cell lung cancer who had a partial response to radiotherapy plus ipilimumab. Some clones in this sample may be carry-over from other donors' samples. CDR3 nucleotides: TGTGCCAGCAGCGTAGGAGGACAGGGGATCGCTGAAGCTTTCTTT. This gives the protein CASSVGGQGIAEAFF.